What follows are 22 T cell receptor beta chains derived from one specimen sequenced in a study of cytomegalovirus exposure and HLA in healthy donors. The PCR was carried out with 60 Vbeta primers and 13 Jbeta primers. Profiling relied on immunoSEQ multiplex PCR, and the TCRdb table lists in-frame clones only, not all of them. The profile shows under 150,000 clones, around 83% of them singletons. The sequenced sample consisted of PBMCs. The receptors originated from a man between 45 and 60 years old in good health and CMV-seronegative.

This rearrangement joins TRBV30 to TRBJ2-5, with D possibly being TRBD1 (6 bases). Trimming removed 4 bases at V and 1 base at J, with 16 bases between. The CDR3 runs 15 residues. Germline assignment: CDR1 GTSNPN and CDR2 SVGIG (reference sequence). This CDR3 reads CAWKRAGASQETQYF. The CDR3 DNA sequence: TGTGCCTGGAAGAGGGCAGGGGCCTCCCAAGAGACCCAGTACTTC.

The chain uses TRBV5-4 and TRBJ1-1, with TRBD1 matching over 7 bases. This CDR3 is 15 amino acids long. With V trimmed by 0 bases and J by 5 bases, 7 bases remained unmatched. The germline V gene has CDR1 SGHNT and CDR2 YYREEE (reference sequence). Written as DNA, the CDR3 is TGTGCCAGCAGCTTGGTGTTATCAGGGGGGACTGAAGCTTTCTTT. It is translated as CASSLVLSGGTEAFF.

This chain connects TRBV19 to TRBJ1-5, with D unresolved. This CDR3 is 13 amino acids long. V lost 8 bases to trimming and J lost 1 base, with 9 bases between them. Germline CDR1 reads LNHDA; CDR2 reads SQIVND (reference sequence). CDR3: CASSTLSNQPQHF. The CDR3 DNA reads as TGTGCCAGTTCGACACTCAGCAATCAGCCCCAGCATTTT.

This sequence joins TRBV5-1 and TRBJ2-3; D not resolved. Trimming took 0 bases from V and 2 from J, leaving 13 bases between them. Germline V gives CDR1 SGHRS, CDR2 YFSETQ. CDR3 size: 16 residues. The DNA for the CDR3 is TGCGCCAGCAGCTTGGGGCCTAGTCATTCCACAGATACGCAGTATTTT. It encodes CASSLGPSHSTDTQYF.

This rearrangement joins TRBV15 to TRBJ2-3; TRBD2 aligns across 15 bases. V dropped 1 base and J dropped 3; count of bases not matched to a gene: 5. CDR1 is LNHNV and CDR2 is YYDKDF in the germline V gene (reference sequence). This CDR3 has 18 amino acids. The CDR3 DNA sequence: TGTGCCACCAGCAGAGTGAGGACTAGCGGGGGGGCAACAGATACGCAGTATTTT. This encodes CATSRVRTSGGATDTQYF. Complete variable domain (other parts from reference TRBV15 and TRBJ2-3): DAMVIQNPRYQVTQFGKPVTLSCSQTLNHNVMYWYQQKSSQAPKLLFHYYDKDFNNEADTPDNFQSRRPNTSFCFLDIRSPGLGDTAMYLCATSRVRTSGGATDTQYFGPGTRLTVL.

This rearrangement joins TRBV5-6 to TRBJ1-5; 11 nucleotides match TRBD1. The CDR3 sequence is 17 residues long. The germline CDR1 and CDR2 sequences are SGHDT and YYEEEE. After removal of 4 bases from V and 5 bases from J, the junction contained 11 bases not matched to a gene. This chain's CDR3 is CASSIWTGGRRDQPQHF. The CDR3 nucleotides read TGTGCCAGCAGCATTTGGACAGGGGGCCGGAGGGATCAGCCCCAGCATTTT.

The chain combines TRBV5-1 with TRBJ2-2; D is unresolved. The CDR3 loop spans 15 amino acids. Trimming cost V 1 base and J 0 bases, with 7 bases left between them. Germline V gene data show CDR1 as SGHRS and CDR2 as YFSETQ. The CDR3 DNA is TGCGCCAGCAGCTTGCAGGCTTCGAACACCGGGGAGCTGTTTTTT. Its protein product is CASSLQASNTGELFF.

V and J are TRBV19 and TRBJ2-7; 7 bases are shared with TRBD1. Germline V gene sequence: CDR1 LNHDA, CDR2 SQIVND (reference sequence). The V gene end was trimmed by 1 base and the J gene end by 4 bases; junction bases not matched to a gene: 10. The CDR3 consists of 16 residues. CDR3 in DNA: TGTGCCAGTAGTATAGGAACAGGGGACCTCCGGTACGAGCAGTACTTC. Protein: CASSIGTGDLRYEQYF.

The CDR3 DNA follows: TGTGCCAGCAGCACCCGGAGGATTCAGTATGGCTACACCTTC. It is translated as CASSTRRIQYGYTF. V and J are TRBV7-9 and TRBJ1-2, with D uncertain. V was pared by 5 bases and J by 5 bases, with 15 bases between. From germline, CDR1 is SEHNR and CDR2 FQNEAQ (reference sequence). The CDR3 length is 14 residues.

The chain uses TRBV6-1 and TRBJ2-7; 8 positions match TRBD1. Germline loops: CDR1 MNHNS, CDR2 SASEGT. This CDR3 has 17 residues. Trimming took 0 bases from V and 6 from J; bases not matched to a gene: 13. CDR3 in DNA: TGTGCCAGCAGTGAAGCCCTCGCCGGACAGGGACCCAGCGAGCAGTACTTC. Its translation is CASSEALAGQGPSEQYF.

CDR3 sequence: CASSYTLLSFNGYTF. The CDR3 DNA is TGTGCCAGCAGTTACACCTTACTGTCTTTTAATGGCTACACCTTC. V usage is TRBV6-5 and J usage is TRBJ1-2; D gene uncertain. The CDR3 sequence is 15 residues long. Germline CDR1 reads MNHEY; CDR2 reads SVGAGI. V lost 2 bases to trimming and J lost 6 bases, with 16 bases between them.

The genes are TRBV7-9 and TRBJ2-1; possible D gene TRBD1, 5 bases. With 7 bases removed from V and 3 bases from J, the gap between germline ends came to 16 bases. The germline CDR1 and CDR2 sequences are SEHNR and FQNEAQ (reference sequence). The CDR3 runs 15 residues. In DNA, the CDR3 is TGTGCCAGCAACGTCGGGTCCAGGGACTACAATGAGCAGTTCTTC. Translated: CASNVGSRDYNEQFF.

This clone occurred once. The V gene is TRBV2, the J gene TRBJ1-5; 7 nucleotides line up with TRBD1. Germline CDR1 and CDR2: SNHLY and FYNNEI. Trimming removed 6 bases from V and 3 bases from J; junction bases left unmatched: 2. This CDR3 has 13 amino acids. The CDR3 loop is CASRGQVNQPQHF. The CDR3 nucleotides are TGTGCCAGCAGAGGACAGGTCAATCAGCCCCAGCATTTT.

The V and J genes are TRBV2 and TRBJ1-2; 7 positions match TRBD1. In germline, CDR1 is SNHLY, CDR2 FYNNEI. The CDR3 is 16 residues long. V was clipped by 6 bases and J by 5 bases; unmatched bases: 15. The CDR3 DNA reads TGTGCCAGCAGCCTGGACAGGAGGCCTCTGGAGTATGGCTACACCTTC. Amino acids: CASSLDRRPLEYGYTF.

The rearrangement uses TRBV7-9 and TRBJ1-5; 7 bases agree with TRBD1. The CDR3 sequence is 17 residues long. In germline, CDR1 is SEHNR, CDR2 FQNEAQ (reference sequence). V was pared by 5 bases and J by 6 bases, with 16 bases of the junction left unmatched. CDR3: CASSPGVGDREAQPQHF. For the CDR3, the DNA is TGTGCCAGCAGCCCTGGGGTGGGGGACAGAGAAGCTCAGCCCCAGCATTTT.

This clone appeared a single time. The genes are TRBV7-9 and TRBJ1-3; D unclear. The CDR3 consists of 14 residues. V lost 4 bases to trimming and J lost 3 bases, with 10 bases between them. The germline gives CDR1 SEHNR, CDR2 FQNEAQ (reference sequence). The CDR3 region has the DNA TGTGCCAGCAGCTCGTCCATCGGTGGAAACACCATATATTTT. Protein sequence: CASSSSIGGNTIYF.

This clone was seen a few times. The rearrangement uses TRBV5-1 and TRBJ2-2; D is uncertain. The V gene lost 4 bases and the J gene lost 4 bases, with 5 bases spanning the gap. Looked up from germline, CDR1 is SGHRS and CDR2 is YFSETQ. This CDR3 contains 12 residues. This chain's CDR3 is CASSPLTGELFF. For the CDR3, the DNA is TGCGCCAGCAGCCCCCTCACCGGGGAGCTGTTTTTT. The full variable domain, its missing parts supplied by reference TRBV5-1 and TRBJ2-2, is KAGVTQTPRYLIKTRGQQVTLSCSPISGHRSVSWYQQTPGQGLQFLFEYFSETQRNKGNFPGRFSGRQFSNSRSEMNVSTLELGDSALYLCASSPLTGELFFGEGSRLTVL.

The V and J genes are TRBV5-8 and TRBJ2-3; the D is unclear. CDR3 size: 12 residues. In germline, CDR1 is SGHTS, CDR2 YDEGEE. With 4 bases removed from V and 2 bases from J, the gap between germline ends came to 5 bases. The CDR3 protein is CASSLNTDTQYF. The DNA of the CDR3 is TGTGCCAGCAGCCTTAACACAGATACGCAGTATTTT.

The V and J genes are TRBV5-1 and TRBJ2-5; D uncertain. The J call may be wrong; the DNA end is better matched by TRBJ2-7. Per the germline V gene, CDR1 is SGHRS and CDR2 is YFSETQ. The CDR3 loop spans 12 amino acids. This CDR3 is CASSLGLDEQYF. CDR3 DNA: TGCGCCAGCAGCTTGGGACTTGACGAGCAGTACTTC.

This clone was recorded at least ten times. The chain combines TRBV6-1 with TRBJ2-5; 12 bases are a match to TRBD2. This CDR3 region has 15 residues. Trimming removed 2 bases from V and 2 bases from J; junction bases left unmatched: 0. Germline V gene sequence: CDR1 MNHNS, CDR2 SASEGT. The CDR3 protein is CASSELAGGQETQYF. The CDR3 region has the DNA TGTGCCAGCAGTGAACTAGCGGGGGGGCAAGAGACCCAGTACTTC.

The table lists this clone with a few counts. V and J are TRBV9 and TRBJ1-1, with a weak D call TRBD1 (5 bases). Germline V gene lookup returns CDR1 SGDLS and CDR2 YYNGEE. This CDR3 is built from 13 residues. V gave up 4 bases and J gave up 7 bases, with 14 bases separating them. The CDR3 is CASSPGGDGEAFF. DNA for the CDR3: TGTGCCAGCAGCCCGGGAGGGGACGGTGAAGCTTTCTTT.

The chain uses TRBV27 and TRBJ1-5; 7 bases fit TRBD1. CDR3 size: 14 residues. J gave up 5 bases and V 4 bases, and 5 bases lay outside the gene matches. Germline V gene lookup returns CDR1 MNHEY and CDR2 SMNVEV (reference sequence). CDR3 loop: CASSYYRGDQPQHF. The CDR3 coding sequence is TGTGCCAGCAGTTACTACAGGGGTGATCAGCCCCAGCATTTT.